Listed below are T cell receptor beta chains from one sample, sequenced in a study of T cell clonotyping in hematopoietic cell transplantation. Some clones are missing from TCRdb's copy, which holds only in-frame ones; the method was immunoSEQ multiplex PCR. The sample contains roughly 20,000 clones, 90% of which appear only once. This specimen was peripheral blood mononuclear cells, taken before stem cell transplant. The origin of the receptors is a man between 18 and 35 years old with biphenotypic leukemia. Some clones in this sample may be carry-over from other donors' samples. Each CDR3 is given with its conserved first and last residue. The D gene is left open where the match is weak. Part of the rows lack a size; the others show once, few, many or a class for expanded clones.

d_gene	v_gene	abundance	j_gene	CDR3nt	CDR3aa
NA	TRBV6-5	NA	TRBJ1-2	TGTGCCAGCAGTTACAGACCGGGGGATGGCTACACCTTC	CASSYRPGDGYTF
NA	TRBV19	NA	TRBJ2-7	TGTGCCAGTAGCGAGGGCGGGGCCTACGAGCAGTACTTC	CASSEGGAYEQYF
NA	TRBV27	once	TRBJ1-1	TGTGCCAGCAGTTCCGAAGGTTTTGGAGCCTGGAACACTGAAGCTTTCTTT	CASSSEGFGAWNTEAFF
NA	TRBV2	once	TRBJ2-7	TGTGCCAGCAGTCGGGACATCTCCTACGAGCAGTACTTC	CASSRDISYEQYF
NA	TRBV6-5	once	TRBJ1-2	TGTGCCAGCACCCGCGCGGGGGGCTTCGGCTATGGCTACACCTTC	CASTRAGGFGYGYTF
TRBD2	TRBV19	NA	TRBJ2-3	TGTGCCAGTAGTATCGGCGGCGGGAGAACAGATACGCAGTATTTT	CASSIGGGRTDTQYF
TRBD1	TRBV19	NA	TRBJ2-7	TGTGCCAGTAGTACTGGACAGGGCTGGGACGAGCAGTACTTC	CASSTGQGWDEQYF
TRBD1	TRBV5-1	NA	TRBJ2-6	TGCGCCAGCAGCTTGGGTGGGACAGGGGATTCAGCCAACGTCCTGACTTTC	CASSLGGTGDSANVLTF
NA	TRBV11-2	NA	TRBJ1-3	TGTGCCAGCACCCACTCTGGAAACACCATATATTTT	CASTHSGNTIYF
NA	TRBV7-9	NA	TRBJ2-3	TGTGCCAGCAGCTTTACCGCAGGGGAGGGGACAGATACGCAGTATTTT	CASSFTAGEGTDTQYF
NA	TRBV11-2	NA	TRBJ2-7	TGTGCCAGCAGCTTAGGTGCCTACGAGCAGTACTTC	CASSLGAYEQYF
NA	TRBV6-5	NA	TRBJ1-5	TGTGCCAGCAGTTATAGGTTGGATCAGCCCCAGCATTTT	CASSYRLDQPQHF
NA	TRBV4-1	NA	TRBJ1-2	TGCGCCAGCAGCCAAGAACCCCGGGGCAGGGATTACTATGGCTACACCTTC	CASSQEPRGRDYYGYTF
NA	TRBV4-2	NA	TRBJ2-7	TGTGCCAGCAGCCAAGCGGGCGGGACCTACGAGCAGTACTTC	CASSQAGGTYEQYF
TRBD1	TRBV9	NA	TRBJ1-3	TGTGCCAGCAGCGTAGCTTCGGAGCTGTGGGGACAGGGCTCTGGAAACACCATATATTTT	CASSVASELWGQGSGNTIYF
NA	TRBV5-8	once	TRBJ2-5	TGTGCCAGCAGCTTGACAGGGAGAATACAAGAGACCCAGTACTTC	CASSLTGRIQETQYF
NA	TRBV6-5	once	TRBJ2-2	TGTGCCAGCAGTTATACGGCAGGGGCGAACACCGGGGAGCTGTTTTTT	CASSYTAGANTGELFF
NA	TRBV2	NA	TRBJ2-7	TGTGCCAGCACCGACAGAGCCTACGAGCAGTACTTC	CASTDRAYEQYF
NA	TRBV6-5	NA	TRBJ1-2	TGTGCCAGCAGTTACACGGGCTCTGGCTACACCTTC	CASSYTGSGYTF
NA	TRBV7-3	NA	TRBJ1-1	TGTGCCAGCAGCTTAAGTAGGCTCGGGGCGAACACTGAAGCTTTCTTT	CASSLSRLGANTEAFF
TRBD1	TRBV13	NA	TRBJ2-7	TGTGCCAGCAGCTTAGTCGGACAGGGCGAACACGAGCAGTACTTC	CASSLVGQGEHEQYF
NA	TRBV19	NA	TRBJ2-2	TGTGCCAGTAGTTCCCGACAGGTAGACACCGGGGAGCTGTTTTTT	CASSSRQVDTGELFF
TRBD1	TRBV9	NA	TRBJ2-2	TGTGCCAGCAGCACCCAGGGAACAGGGGCCGGGGAGCTGTTTTTT	CASSTQGTGAGELFF
NA	TRBV6-5	NA	TRBJ2-1	TGTGCCAGTGGGGGGCTGGTGGATGAGCAGTTCTTC	CASGGLVDEQFF
TRBD2	TRBV29-1	NA	TRBJ2-3	TGCAGCGTTGTACTGGGGGGGGTCACAGATACGCAGTATTTT	CSVVLGGVTDTQYF
TRBD1	TRBV5-1	NA	TRBJ2-5	TGCGCCAGCAGCATAGGACAGGGACAAGAGACCCAGTACTTC	CASSIGQGQETQYF
NA	TRBV29-1	NA	TRBJ2-5	TGCAGCGTTAACGCGGGCCGGGAGACCCAGTACTTC	CSVNAGRETQYF
NA	TRBV27	NA	TRBJ1-2	TGTGCCAGCAGTTTATCCGGGGGAGAATGGGACTATGGCTACACCTTC	CASSLSGGEWDYGYTF
NA	TRBV19	NA	TRBJ2-3	TGTGCCAGTAGCGGACATTATACGCAGTATTTT	CASSGHYTQYF
TRBD2	TRBV7-3	few	TRBJ2-3	TGTGCCAGCAGCTTGGGGGTAGCGGGAGGGGCGGATACGCAGTATTTT	CASSLGVAGGADTQYF
NA	TRBV7-2	NA	TRBJ2-3	TGTGCCAGCAGCTCGGGACATAGCACAGATACGCAGTATTTT	CASSSGHSTDTQYF
NA	TRBV5-1	NA	TRBJ1-4	TGCGCCAGCAGCTCGGCAGAAGGGTTGATTAATGAAAAACTGTTTTTT	CASSSAEGLINEKLFF
TRBD1	TRBV5-4	NA	TRBJ1-4	TGTGCCAGCAGCCGCAGGGGGCTCGCTAATGAAAAACTGTTTTTT	CASSRRGLANEKLFF
TRBD1	TRBV4-1	NA	TRBJ1-2	TGCGCCAGCAGCCCAGCTACAGGGGGCTTTGGCTACACCTTC	CASSPATGGFGYTF
TRBD2	TRBV4-1	NA	TRBJ2-3	TGCGCCAGCAGCCAAAGGGGACTAGCGGGGAACACAGATACGCAGTATTTT	CASSQRGLAGNTDTQYF
NA	TRBV5-6	NA	TRBJ1-1	TGTGCCAGCAGCTTGTTTGGTAGGGAAGCTTTCTTT	CASSLFGREAFF
NA	TRBV6-5	NA	TRBJ1-2	TGTGCCAGCAGGGCAAACCAGGGGATCTATGGCTACACCTTC	CASRANQGIYGYTF
TRBD1	TRBV7-6	NA	TRBJ1-2	TGTGCCAGCAGACAGGGACAGGGGGCCTTCTATGGCTACACCTTC	CASRQGQGAFYGYTF
TRBD2	TRBV11-1	NA	TRBJ2-5	TGTGCCAGCAGCTTTGGGGAGGGAGAGACCCAGTACTTC	CASSFGEGETQYF
TRBD2	TRBV7-2	few	TRBJ2-7	TGTGCCAGCAGCCCTACCGGGAGGGCAAGCTCCTACGAGCAGTACTTC	CASSPTGRASSYEQYF
TRBD1	TRBV30	few	TRBJ1-4	TGTGCCTGGGGACAGGGGAATGAAAAACTGTTTTTT	CAWGQGNEKLFF
NA	TRBV6-5	NA	TRBJ1-2	TGTGCCAGCAGAGCACAGGGTCTGAGTGGCTACACCTTC	CASRAQGLSGYTF
NA	TRBV6-5	NA	TRBJ2-6	TGTGCTAGCAGGGTGTCTGGGGCCAACGTCCTGACTTTC	CASRVSGANVLTF
NA	TRBV13	NA	TRBJ1-1	TGTGCCAGCAGCTTACAGGTCTTGGGGAACACTGAAGCTTTCTTT	CASSLQVLGNTEAFF
TRBD1	TRBV5-1	NA	TRBJ1-3	TGCGCCAGCAGCTTGGGACAGGGCCACCCTTACTCTGGAAACACCATATATTTT	CASSLGQGHPYSGNTIYF
NA	TRBV19	NA	TRBJ1-2	TGTGCCAGTAGTATAGATCGTTCGACGGGGTATGGCTACACCTTC	CASSIDRSTGYGYTF
NA	TRBV9	NA	TRBJ1-4	TGTGCCAGCAGCGCTACACCACAGGGTAGAGGGGAAAAACTGTTTTTT	CASSATPQGRGEKLFF
NA	TRBV27	NA	TRBJ1-5	TGTGCCAGCGGCGGAACCCGGGGCAATCAGCCCCAGCATTTT	CASGGTRGNQPQHF
NA	TRBV10-3	NA	TRBJ1-2	TGTGCCATCAGGGAGGGTCCCTTTAACTATGGCTACACCTTC	CAIREGPFNYGYTF
NA	TRBV29-1	NA	TRBJ2-5	TGCAGCGCCCCCCCTAAGGTCGGGACCCAGTACTTC	CSAPPKVGTQYF
TRBD1	TRBV5-1	NA	TRBJ1-1	TGCGCCAGCAACCTACAGGGGGGAAACACTGAAGCTTTCTTT	CASNLQGGNTEAFF
TRBD2	TRBV9	NA	TRBJ2-1	TGTGCCAGCAGCCCCCTCGTAATTAGCGGGAGCACGAATGAGCAGTTCTTC	CASSPLVISGSTNEQFF
TRBD2	TRBV28	NA	TRBJ2-3	TGTGCCAGCACCACGGGGGGGGCCACAGATACGCAGTATTTT	CASTTGGATDTQYF
NA	TRBV19	NA	TRBJ2-1	TGTGCCAGTAGTCCCCCCCGTCATAGGACCGCAACTATGGATGAGCAGTTCTTC	CASSPPRHRTATMDEQFF